The 17 T cell receptor beta chains below all came from one sample that was sequenced in a study (dated by TCRdb to 2022 to 2024). Library creation used the immunoSEQ multiplex PCR assay. Not all clones reach the TCRdb copy of this immuneACCESS table, which keeps in-frame sequences only. Checked studies attribute under half of the gap to unresolved V genes and leave the rest unexplained. This sample holds about 50,000 clones; approximately 93% were observed only once. Clones ranked in the top ten supply about 10% of the sample. The sample consisted of PBMCs. The receptor set was obtained from a man aged 35-49 years with rheumatoid arthritis.

The chain joins TRBV6-6 to TRBJ2-6; D is uncertain. Germline V lookup: CDR1 MNHNY, CDR2 SVGAGI (reference sequence). V lost 4 bases and J 0 bases, leaving 4 bases between the germline ends. CDR3 length: 14 amino acids. The CDR3 DNA follows: TGTGCCAGCAGTTGGGCCTCTGGGGCCAACGTCCTGACTTTC. This sequence encodes CASSWASGANVLTF.

There are a few counts of this clone. The genes are TRBV23-1 and TRBJ2-7, with D unclear. TRBV23-1 is an ORF, with its function uncertain. The CDR3 loop spans 13 amino acids. V was trimmed by 4 bases and J by 3 bases, leaving 10 bases between them. CDR3 DNA sequence: TGCGCCAGCAGTCTGAAGAATTTCTACGAGCAGTACTTC. Amino acid sequence: CASSLKNFYEQYF.

J is TRBJ2-1 and V is TRBV18; D not certain. Germline V gene sequence: CDR1 KGHSH, CDR2 LQKENI. Trimming cost V 1 base and J 0 bases, with 7 bases left between them. The CDR3 has 15 amino acids. CDR3 sequence (DNA): TGTGCCAGCTCACCACGCGACGGCTCCTACAATGAGCAGTTCTTC. Translated: CASSPRDGSYNEQFF.

The rearrangement links TRBV30 to TRBJ2-3, with TRBD1 identical over 8 bases. With V trimmed by 4 bases and J by 2 bases, 17 bases remained unmatched. The CDR3 contains 18 residues. Germline V gives CDR1 GTSNPN, CDR2 SVGIG (reference sequence). CDR3: CAWKGGFLGQVNTDTQYF. The CDR3, as DNA: TGTGCCTGGAAGGGGGGATTCTTGGGACAGGTGAACACAGATACGCAGTATTTT.

This chain connects TRBV28 to TRBJ2-2, with D possibly being TRBD1 or TRBD2 (5 bases each). The V end was cut by 5 bases, the J end by 4 bases, with 11 bases between. The germline V gene encodes CDR1 MDHEN and CDR2 SYDVKM. The CDR3 sequence is 14 residues long. The CDR3 nucleotides are TGTGCCAGCAGTCCCCGGGGCATCACCGGGGAGCTGTTTTTT. Amino acid sequence: CASSPRGITGELFF.

This chain connects TRBV13 to TRBJ2-2; no firm D call. Trimming cost V 4 bases and J 1 base, with 13 bases left between them. This CDR3 region has 16 residues. Germline loops: CDR1 PRHDT, CDR2 FYEKMQ (reference sequence). This CDR3 reads CASSSPPGRNTGELFF. The CDR3 DNA reads as TGTGCCAGCAGCTCCCCCCCGGGCAGGAACACCGGGGAGCTGTTTTTT.

This clone was counted once. The chain recombines TRBV6-2 or TRBV6-3 with TRBJ2-3; 9 bases agree with TRBD2. The length of the CDR3 is 15 residues. After removal of 4 bases from V and 1 base from J, the junction contained 3 bases not matched to a gene. Germline V gives CDR1 MNHEY, CDR2 SVGEGT. The CDR3 sequence is CASSSWTSGTDTQYF. CDR3 sequence (DNA): TGTGCCAGCAGTTCCTGGACTAGCGGCACAGATACGCAGTATTTT.

The chain links TRBV5-4 to TRBJ2-3; D gene uncertain. Trimming pared 0 bases from V and 2 bases from J, leaving 16 bases between. CDR1 is SGHNT, CDR2 YYREEE, per germline (reference sequence). This CDR3 has 17 amino acids. The CDR3 reads CASSLAPIISSTDTQYF. The CDR3 DNA is TGTGCCAGCAGCTTGGCTCCCATAATATCCTCCACAGATACGCAGTATTTT.

The V call is TRBV15, the J call TRBJ2-5; possible D gene TRBD2, 5 bases. The end of the DNA is better explained by TRBJ2-7, so the J call may be wrong. The CDR3 totals 15 residues. Germline-derived CDR1 and CDR2 are LNHNV and YYDKDF (reference sequence). The CDR3 coding sequence is TGTGCCACCAGTACTTTTTCCGGGATGCCCTACGAGCAGTACTTC. Its protein is CATSTFSGMPYEQYF.

The chain combines TRBV24-1 with TRBJ2-7; D is possibly TRBD1 or TRBD2 (5 bases each). CDR1 KGHDR and CDR2 SFDVKD come from the germline V gene. V lost 9 bases and J lost 0, with 8 bases in between. CDR3 length equals 12 residues. CDR3: CATGDGSYEQYF. The CDR3 nucleotides read TGTGCCACCGGGGACGGCTCCTACGAGCAGTACTTC.

J is TRBJ2-1 and V is TRBV6-4; 10 bases are shared with TRBD2. The germline CDR1 and CDR2 sequences are MRHNA and SNTAGT. V lost 4 bases and J lost 8; bases outside the gene matches: 5. The CDR3 runs 14 residues. CDR3 loop: CASSVLAGAYEQFF. The DNA of the CDR3 is TGTGCCAGCAGTGTCCTAGCGGGAGCGTATGAGCAGTTCTTC.

The CDR3 is CASSRRRESPDTQYF. The CDR3 bases are TGTGCCAGCAGTCGTCGGCGGGAGTCTCCAGATACGCAGTATTTT. J is TRBJ2-3 and V is TRBV28, with TRBD2 identical over 7 bases. The germline V gene has CDR1 MDHEN and CDR2 SYDVKM. The CDR3 loop spans 15 amino acids. V lost 5 bases, J lost 4 bases, and 9 bases stayed unmatched.

This clone was seen once. V and J are TRBV12-5 and TRBJ2-3, with a tentative D call TRBD2 (6 bases). The germline V and J ends were trimmed by 0 bases and 0 bases, with 16 bases remaining between them. The CDR3 spans 18 residues. Germline loops: CDR1 LGHNT, CDR2 FRNRAP. The CDR3 here is CASGLVIGSSASTDTQYF. The CDR3 nucleotides are TGTGCTAGTGGTTTGGTGATAGGGTCTAGCGCGAGCACAGATACGCAGTATTTT.

The chain combines TRBV29-1 with TRBJ1-2; unclear D gene. V was pared by 3 bases and J by 0 bases, with 11 bases between. From germline, CDR1 is SQVTM and CDR2 ANQGSEA. The CDR3 extends over 14 amino acids. This chain's CDR3 is CSVDPGITNYGYTF. DNA for the CDR3: TGCAGCGTTGATCCAGGCATAACTAACTATGGCTACACCTTC.

The genes are TRBV11-3 and TRBJ2-7; D not certain. There are 13 residues in the CDR3. Trimming shortened V by 5 bases and J by 3 bases, and 11 bases separated the two germline ends. CDR1 is SGHNT and CDR2 is YENEEA in the germline V gene. The CDR3 coding sequence is TGTGCCAGCAGCCTGACATGGGACTACGAGCAGTACTTC. The encoded protein is CASSLTWDYEQYF.

The V call is TRBV4-3, the J call TRBJ1-1; tentatively, D is TRBD1 (6 bases). The CDR3 spans 15 residues. Germline CDR1 and CDR2: LGHNA and YSLEER. Trimming removed 4 bases from V and 5 bases from J, with 17 bases in between. CDR3 in amino acids: CASSRHLDSRTEAFF. CDR3 DNA: TGCGCCAGCAGCCGTCATCTGGACAGTCGAACTGAAGCTTTCTTT.

The chain couples TRBV24-1 to TRBJ2-1; 9 nucleotides agree with TRBD2. V shed 7 bases and J 7 bases; nucleotides not matched to a gene: 10. The CDR3 spans 15 residues. Germline values: CDR1 KGHDR, CDR2 SFDVKD. The DNA for the CDR3 is TGTGCCACCAGCCGTTCAGCGGGAGGAGGGAATGAGCAGTTCTTC. Translating gives CATSRSAGGGNEQFF.